The entry that follows covers one TCR beta chain sequence. Some clones are missing from TCRdb's copy, which holds only in-frame ones; the method was immunoSEQ multiplex PCR. The data show under 300,000 clones, 90% seen once. The CDR3 sequence is 18 residues long. Germline CDR1 and CDR2: SGHNT and YYREEE (reference sequence). The V end was cut by 3 bases, the J end by 5 bases, with 26 bases between. This sample stems from a study of blood T cell repertoires in COVID-19. The overall study: The United States, Italy and Spain were the sources of the acute and convalescent COVID-19 samples. PBMCs, B-cell-depleted T cells, or T cells provided the cDNA or gDNA that made up the material.

This chain connects TRBV5-4 to TRBJ2-5; the D gene is possibly TRBD2 (5 bases). The sequence was collected from an older woman with COVID-19, enrolled during active disease. Sample: peripheral blood. CDR3 loop: CASSWRGFGQKSQETQYF. The CDR3 region has the DNA TGTGCCAGCAGCTGGAGAGGGTTCGGTCAAAAAAGCCAGGAGACCCAGTACTTC.